Each of the 29 T cell receptor beta chains below was sequenced from the same sample in a study of regulatory T cells in long-lasting Graves disease. CDR3-region Arm-PCR and iRepertoire HTBI primers produced the TCR beta libraries. TCRdb analysed the multiplex PCR reads with MiXCR anew, one entry per CDR3 protein. The data contain approximately 400,000 distinct CDR3 sequences, about 15% of them singletons. Time point defined: newly diagnosed GD, antithyroid drugs for less than 3 months. Isolated PBMC RNA provided the starting material for the TCR library. These data also formed part of another study, on T cells in Graves' hyperthyroidism and ophthalmopathy.

The sequenced sample was peripheral blood mononuclear cells (PBMCs), obtained at new diagnosis, from a patient treated with antithyroid drugs. The source of these receptors is a woman in her twenties or thirties with Graves disease.

There are a few counts of this clonotype. This rearrangement joins TRBV15 to TRBJ2-1, with unresolved D. This CDR3 is built from 14 residues. The V end was cut by 6 bases, the J end by 2 bases, with 11 bases between. In germline, CDR1 is LNHNV, CDR2 YYDKDF (reference sequence). The CDR3 loop reads CATRVGAPYNEQFF. The DNA of the CDR3 is TGTGCCACCAGGGTCGGCGCCCCCTACAATGAGCAGTTCTTC. Full variable domain (rest looked up from reference TRBV15 and TRBJ2-1): DAMVIQNPRYQVTQFGKPVTLSCSQTLNHNVMYWYQQKSSQAPKLLFHYYDKDFNNEADTPDNFQSRRPNTSFCFLDIRSPGLGDTAMYLCATRVGAPYNEQFFGPGTRLTVL.

This clonotype was detected only a few times. One end of the junction does not line up with germline, which may come from a read error. The V gene is TRBV12-3 or TRBV12-4, the J gene TRBJ1-1, with 10 bases identical to TRBD1. The CDR3 consists of 16 residues. CDR3 coding DNA: TGTGCCGGCAGTTTAACGACAGGGGGCGCCGGGTCTGAAGCTTTCTTT. This encodes CAGSLTTGGAGSEAFF.

This clonotype was recorded many times. The genes are TRBV5-1 and TRBJ1-5; 7 nucleotides agree with TRBD1. J gave up 1 base and V 3 bases, and 4 bases lay outside the gene matches. The CDR3 consists of 15 residues. In germline, CDR1 is SGHRS, CDR2 YFSETQ. CDR3 loop: CASSSGTESNQPQHF. The CDR3, as DNA: TGCGCCAGCAGCTCCGGGACAGAGAGCAATCAGCCCCAGCATTTT.

The rearrangement joins TRBV12-5 to TRBJ2-3, with TRBD2 identical over 14 bases. CDR3 length: 18 residues. Germline V gene data show CDR1 as LGHNT and CDR2 as FRNRAP. V lost 2 bases, J lost 0 bases, and 4 bases stayed unmatched. The CDR3 DNA sequence: TGTGCTAGTGGTTTGAGGACTAGCGGGAGGAAAAGCACAGATACGCAGTATTTT. Its translation: CASGLRTSGRKSTDTQYF. The full variable domain, its missing parts supplied by reference TRBV12-5 and TRBJ2-3, is DARVTQTPRHKVTEMGQEVTMRCQPILGHNTVFWYRQTMMQGLELLAYFRNRAPLDDSGMPKDRFSAEMPDATLATLKIQPSEPRDSAVYFCASGLRTSGRKSTDTQYFGPGTRLTVL.

This clonotype was recorded many times. This rearrangement joins TRBV28 to TRBJ2-5; a weak D match, TRBD2 (5 bases). V gave up 3 bases and J gave up 2 bases, with 13 bases separating them. Germline V gene lookup returns CDR1 MDHEN and CDR2 SYDVKM. The length of the CDR3 is 15 residues. The CDR3 is CASSFSERVQETQYF. CDR3 DNA: TGTGCCAGCAGTTTTTCCGAGAGGGTTCAAGAGACCCAGTACTTC.

This clonotype was counted only a few times. A much more abundant neighbour one base away suggests this may be a read error. The chain carries TRBV12-3 or TRBV12-4 and TRBJ1-4; no reliable D call. V shed 2 bases and J shed 10 bases, with 20 bases lying between them. CDR3 size: 16 residues. CDR3 in DNA: TGTGCCAGCAGTTTATGGCTGGGGAGCAGCTCAAGAAAACTGTTTTTT. This translates into CASSLWLGSSSRKLFF.

There are many counts of this clonotype. This chain uses TRBV28 with TRBJ2-3, with D possibly matching TRBD1 (6 bases). CDR1 and CDR2 from the germline V gene are MDHEN and SYDVKM. V lost 5 bases and J lost 2, with 11 bases in between. This CDR3 contains 14 residues. Here the CDR3 reads CASSVGTLTDTQYF. CDR3 nucleotides: TGTGCCAGCAGTGTAGGGACACTCACAGATACGCAGTATTTT.

Only one count was recorded for this clonotype. A much larger clone is a single base away; this may be a read error. This chain joins TRBV20-1 and TRBJ2-1, with no clear D. There are 12 residues in the CDR3. Germline V gene sequence: CDR1 DFQATT, CDR2 SNEGSKA (reference sequence). The V and J ends lost 1 base and 10 bases respectively, with 11 bases between them. The CDR3 protein is CSARAGSYEQFF. The CDR3 nucleotides are TGCAGTGCTAGAGCGGGTTCCTACGAGCAGTTCTTC.

This clonotype was observed many times. The chain has TRBV20-1 and TRBJ2-7; D remains ambiguous. Per germline, CDR1 DFQATT and CDR2 SNEGSKA (reference sequence). This CDR3 region has 12 residues. V was cut by 0 bases and J by 6 bases, with 9 bases left in between. Here the CDR3 DNA reads TGCAGTGCTAGAGACGAGGCGGCCGAGCAGTACTTC. It codes for CSARDEAAEQYF.

The sample holds many counts of this clonotype. The V call is TRBV7-9, the J call TRBJ2-1; the match to TRBD2 covers 12 bases. After removal of 5 bases from V and 7 bases from J, the junction contained 9 bases not matched to a gene. The germline CDR1 and CDR2 sequences are SEHNR and FQNEAQ (reference sequence). The CDR3 consists of 16 residues. The CDR3 DNA sequence: TGTGCCAGCAGCCCCCGCGGACTAGCGGGACCTAATGAGCAGTTCTTC. This codes for CASSPRGLAGPNEQFF.

There are many counts of this clonotype. The chain combines TRBV6-2 or TRBV6-3 with TRBJ2-2; no definite D call. V gave up 3 bases and J gave up 1 base, with 6 bases separating them. This CDR3 is 14 amino acids long. Germline V gene sequence: CDR1 MNHEY, CDR2 SVGEGT. Here the CDR3 DNA reads TGTGCCAGCAGTTATTCTCGGAACACCGGGGAGCTGTTTTTT. Its translation: CASSYSRNTGELFF.

This clonotype was seen repeatedly, ten times or more. The V and J genes are TRBV12-3 or TRBV12-4 and TRBJ2-1; tentative D call: TRBD2 (5 bases). V lost 6 bases and J 6 bases, leaving 9 bases between the germline ends. The CDR3 runs 12 residues. CDR3 region: CASRPTSNEQFF. Here the CDR3 DNA reads TGTGCCAGCAGACCCACTAGCAATGAGCAGTTCTTC.

This chain links TRBV7-9 with TRBJ1-1, with D perhaps TRBD1 (6 bases). CDR1 is SEHNR, CDR2 FQNEAQ, per germline (reference sequence). Trimming cost V 5 bases and J 5 bases, with 15 bases left between them. This CDR3 is built from 14 residues. For the CDR3, the DNA is TGTGCCAGCAGCCCAAGTTGGGGGGCAACTGAAGCTTTCTTT. Amino acid sequence: CASSPSWGATEAFF.

This clonotype was detected many times. This sequence joins TRBV10-2 and TRBJ2-7, with 8 positions matching TRBD1. CDR1 and CDR2 from the germline V gene are WSHSY and SAAADI. This CDR3 is 16 amino acids long. V was clipped by 3 bases and J by 3 bases; unmatched bases: 10. CDR3 coding DNA: TGCGCCAGCAGTGAACCCCGGACAGGGCTTTTCTACGAGCAGTACTTC. Its protein product is CASSEPRTGLFYEQYF.

The table lists this clonotype with many counts. V and J are TRBV12-3 or TRBV12-4 and TRBJ1-6; weak D call: TRBD1 (6 bases). There are 13 residues in the CDR3. The V end was cut by 2 bases, the J end by 8 bases, with 7 bases between. The CDR3 nucleotides read TGTGCCAGCAGTTTAAAGGGGGATTCACCCCTCCACTTT. Protein product: CASSLKGDSPLHF.

The chain links TRBV28 to TRBJ1-4; 7 nucleotides agree with TRBD1. The CDR3 contains 14 residues. The germline CDR1 and CDR2 sequences are MDHEN and SYDVKM. With 5 bases clipped from V and 7 bases from J, the junction kept 7 bases outside the gene matches. CDR3 sequence: CASSPGTVGEKLFF. CDR3 nucleotide sequence: TGTGCCAGCAGTCCCGGGACAGTTGGTGAAAAACTGTTTTTT.

Of note for this clonotype: A single base separates this from a much larger clone, so it may be a read error. The chain combines TRBV6-2 or TRBV6-3 with TRBJ2-7, with unresolved D. CDR1 MNHEY and CDR2 SVGEGT come from the germline V gene. Trimming cost V 5 bases and J 9 bases, with 17 bases left between them. The CDR3 runs to 13 residues. In DNA, the CDR3 is TGTGCCAGCAGTGATTGGGGTCTCGGCGGGCAGTACTTC. Its translation is CASSDWGLGGQYF.

The sample holds many counts of this clonotype. The chain carries TRBV18 and TRBJ1-1; D not resolved. The V and J ends lost 10 bases and 4 bases respectively, with 22 bases between them. The germline CDR1 and CDR2 sequences are KGHSH and LQKENI. The CDR3 extends over 15 amino acids. For the CDR3, the DNA is TGTGCCACCTCCCCCCGGAGCCTAGAGGGCACTGAAGCTTTCTTT. Protein product: CATSPRSLEGTEAFF.

At least ten counts were recorded for this clonotype. The chain employs TRBV29-1 and TRBJ2-4, with 8 bases that match TRBD1. The CDR3 covers 13 residues. Looked up from germline, CDR1 is SQVTM and CDR2 is ANQGSEA. V gave up 5 bases and J gave up 15 bases; unmatched junction bases: 15. CDR3 DNA: TGCAGCGTTATGACAGGGTCCGGACAGGGTCCGTACTTC. Protein sequence: CSVMTGSGQGPYF.

The chain is built from TRBV7-9 and TRBJ2-5, with 7 bases identical to TRBD1. The end of the DNA fits TRBJ2-7 better, so the J call may be wrong. Germline values: CDR1 SEHNR, CDR2 FQNEAQ (reference sequence). The CDR3 runs to 16 residues. CDR3 DNA sequence: TGTGCCAGCAGCTTAGGAATTGGGACAGATATTGGCGAGCAGTACTTC. This codes for CASSLGIGTDIGEQYF.

The chain uses TRBV29-1 and TRBJ1-1; 8 bases are shared with TRBD1. With V trimmed by 7 bases and J by 1 base, 5 bases remained unmatched. Germline CDR1 and CDR2: SQVTM and ANQGSEA. The CDR3 length is 13 residues. CDR3 DNA: TGCAGCGCAAGACAGGGGCCGAACACTGAAGCTTTCTTT. Residues: CSARQGPNTEAFF.

This clonotype was detected only a few times. The gene calls are TRBV20-1 and TRBJ1-5; TRBD1 agrees at 11 bases. The CDR3 is 14 amino acids. V shed 1 base, J shed 5 bases, and the junction held 1 base outside the gene matches. In germline, CDR1 is DFQATT, CDR2 SNEGSKA (reference sequence). The CDR3 reads CSARGGQGDQPQHF. The CDR3 DNA is TGCAGTGCTAGAGGGGGACAGGGGGATCAGCCCCAGCATTTT.

This clonotype was found a few times. The genes are TRBV20-1 and TRBJ1-2, with D hard to call. Trimming stripped 5 bases from V and 4 bases from J, with 11 bases between. The CDR3 covers 12 residues. From germline, CDR1 is DFQATT and CDR2 SNEGSKA (reference sequence). CDR3 bases: TGCAGTGCTCCAGGACGGATCTATGGCTACACCTTC. It yields the protein CSAPGRIYGYTF.

Comment on this clonotype: At one of its ends the junction is not consistent with the germline gene, which may arise from a read error. The rearrangement uses TRBV11-2 and TRBJ2-1, with a possible D match to TRBD2 (5 bases). This CDR3 is built from 11 residues. Germline lookup yields CDR1 SGHAT and CDR2 FQNNGV. Written as DNA, the CDR3 is TGTGCCAGCAGCATAGAGCGGGAGCAGTTCTTC. This codes for CASSIEREQFF.

In this sample, this clonotype turned up many times. The chain couples TRBV20-1 to TRBJ2-1; D is undetermined. Germline loops: CDR1 DFQATT, CDR2 SNEGSKA (reference sequence). The V end lost 2 bases, the J end lost 5 bases, and 4 bases lay between the germline ends. CDR3 length equals 11 residues. The CDR3 here is CSARRNNEQFF. The DNA for the CDR3 is TGCAGTGCTAGACGTAACAATGAGCAGTTCTTC.

The CDR3, as DNA: TGTGCCAGCAGCGCCTACGAGGGACAGGGGTTGAGTCAGCCCCAGCATTTT. Translation: CASSAYEGQGLSQPQHF. The V call is TRBV7-3, the J call TRBJ1-5; the match to TRBD1 covers 10 bases. The CDR3 is made up of 17 amino acids. Germline lookup yields CDR1 SGHTA and CDR2 FQGTGA. Germline trimming cut 5 bases from V and 6 bases from J; bases unmatched to any gene: 13.

The chain links TRBV29-1 to TRBJ2-5; D possibly corresponds to TRBD2 (5 bases). Trimming shortened V by 4 bases and J by 2 bases, and 14 bases separated the two germline ends. This CDR3 is 14 amino acids long. Germline V lookup: CDR1 SQVTM, CDR2 ANQGSEA. Here the CDR3 DNA reads TGCAGCGTTGGGGTAAGAGGGAAGCAAGAGACCCAGTACTTC. Translation gives CSVGVRGKQETQYF. Full variable domain (outside the CDR3, taken from reference TRBV29-1 and TRBJ2-5): SAVISQKPSRDICQRGTSLTIQCQVDSQVTMMFWYRQQPGQSLTLIATANQGSEATYESGFVIDKFPISRPNLTFSTLTVSNMSPEDSSIYLCSVGVRGKQETQYFGPGTRLLVL.

Comment on this clonotype: Being one base from a much bigger clone, this may be a read error. This rearrangement joins TRBV19 to TRBJ2-1; tentative D call: TRBD2 (6 bases). The J call may be faulty, since TRBJ2-7 better matches the DNA end. Per the germline V gene, CDR1 is LNHDA and CDR2 is SQIVND (reference sequence). The CDR3 runs 17 residues. In nucleotides, the CDR3 is TGTGCCAGTAGTATGCGCAGAGTGGTGACGGGAGTCGGTGAGCAGTACTTC. Protein sequence: CASSMRRVVTGVGEQYF.

This clonotype was counted only a few times. V and J are TRBV7-9 and TRBJ1-2; D unclear. Germline assignment: CDR1 SEHNR and CDR2 FQNEAQ (reference sequence). CDR3 length: 14 residues. V lost 3 bases to trimming and J lost 11 bases, with 19 bases between them. CDR3 sequence reads: CASSFSPAGSGYTF. The CDR3 DNA reads as TGTGCCAGCAGCTTCAGCCCCGCCGGGTCTGGATACACCTTC.